Sequencing of this TCR beta chain was carried out in a study of early T cells in non-severe SARS-CoV-2 infection. The sample holds a few counts of this clonotype. TCRdb reanalysed the 5' RACE reads using MiXCR and keeps one entry per CDR3 protein. The data contain 27,000 or so distinct CDR3 sequences, about 3% of them singletons. The CDR3 covers 14 residues. The V end was cut by 2 bases, the J end by 5 bases, with 12 bases between. The V gene's germline CDR1 is SEHNR and CDR2 FQNEAQ (reference sequence). This TCR came from an adult who was a healthcare worker with PCR-confirmed SARS-CoV-2 infection or an uninfected control (not recorded which). The source material was whole blood. This rearrangement joins TRBV7-9 to TRBJ1-1; TRBD1 might be the D (5 bases). CDR3 protein: CASSLLSGGTEAFF. CDR3 bases: TGTGCCAGCAGCTTATTATCGGGGGGGACTGAAGCTTTCTTT.